The clone carrying this T cell receptor beta chain turned up a few times. Its antigen remains unknown. Sample-barcoded 5' priming and a J-beta primer mix drove a second PCR of roughly 6 to 12 cycles. TCRdb re-called the 5' RACE reads through MiXCR, storing one row per CDR3 protein. The sample yields fewer than 800,000 distinct CDR3 sequences, about 25% seen once. This sample is drawn from a study of blood T cells in healthy people across ages. Points from the study as a whole: Age advanced and TCR beta diversity per million T cells fell, roughly linearly.

Each donor was a healthy Caucasian individual from Russia, aged about 6 to 90. Peripheral blood, ten milliliters per donor, was collected. Trimming removed 2 bases at V and 3 bases at J, with 8 bases between. The CDR3 spans 13 residues. CDR1 and CDR2 (germline): SGHAT, FQNNGV. This same sample was also taken into another study, of T cells of mothers and their children. Per that paper: Extracted RNA, in its entirety, went into cDNA synthesis at about 1.6 ug per 15 ul.

The sequence came from a boy aged 5 to 17 in good health. V is TRBV11-2 and J is TRBJ2-7; perhaps TRBD2 as D (6 bases). Source material: blood. The CDR3 protein is CASSLPGDYEQYF. The CDR3 DNA is TGTGCCAGCAGCTTACCGGGGGACTACGAGCAGTACTTC.